Listed here are 10 T cell receptor beta chains from one sample, sequenced in a study of cytomegalovirus exposure and HLA in healthy donors. Primers for the PCR totalled 60 Vbeta and 13 Jbeta. Profiling relied on immunoSEQ multiplex PCR, and the TCRdb table lists in-frame clones only, not all of them. The sample carries roughly 110,000 clones, around 74% recorded once. Sequencing used PBMCs. The receptors stem from a man aged 25-40 years in good health and CMV-seropositive.

The rearrangement links TRBV9 to TRBJ2-3, with 7 bases lining up with TRBD1. Germline CDR1 SGDLS, CDR2 YYNGEE. Trimming at V came to 3 bases and at J to 3 bases, leaving 7 bases not matched to a gene. This CDR3 region has 15 residues. CDR3 region: CASSADRVATDTQYF. The DNA of the CDR3 is TGTGCCAGCAGCGCAGACAGGGTGGCGACAGATACGCAGTATTTT.

In its sample, this clone was seen a few times. The chain couples TRBV7-2 to TRBJ1-5; 8 bases map to TRBD1. Germline V gene lookup returns CDR1 SGHTA and CDR2 FQGNSA. The CDR3 extends over 14 amino acids. The trim removed 5 bases at V and 4 bases at J, leaving 4 bases unmatched. The CDR3 loop reads CASSPDRGNQPQHF. For the CDR3, the DNA is TGTGCCAGCAGCCCTGACAGGGGAAATCAGCCCCAGCATTTT.

The V gene is TRBV5-1, the J gene TRBJ1-6; perhaps TRBD1 as D (6 bases). In germline, CDR1 is SGHRS, CDR2 YFSETQ. V was trimmed by 0 bases and J by 10 bases, leaving 8 bases between them. CDR3 length equals 13 residues. CDR3: CASSLGQESPLHF. The CDR3 nucleotides are TGCGCCAGCAGCTTGGGACAGGAATCACCCCTCCACTTT.

This rearrangement joins TRBV7-8 to TRBJ2-5; the match to TRBD1 covers 9 bases. CDR3 length equals 15 residues. J gave up 7 bases and V 5 bases, and 11 bases lay outside the gene matches. Germline values: CDR1 SGHVS, CDR2 FQNEAQ. CDR3 region: CASSHHRGHWGTQYF. In DNA form, the CDR3 reads TGTGCCAGCAGCCACCACAGGGGGCATTGGGGGACCCAGTACTTC.

The chain employs TRBV15 and TRBJ2-7; 7 bases are shared with TRBD1. V dropped 2 bases and J dropped 4; count of bases not matched to a gene: 17. This CDR3 is built from 18 residues. Germline V gene lookup returns CDR1 LNHNV and CDR2 YYDKDF (reference sequence). CDR3 DNA: TGTGCCACCAGCAGAAACCTAGACACCGGGACAGACTTTTACGAGCAGTACTTC. This encodes CATSRNLDTGTDFYEQYF.

V and J are TRBV12-5 and TRBJ1-1; D is ambiguous. With 1 base removed from V and 0 bases from J, the gap between germline ends came to 9 bases. The CDR3 runs to 15 residues. Germline V gene sequence: CDR1 LGHNT, CDR2 FRNRAP. The CDR3 is CASGLGADLNTEAFF. The CDR3 DNA follows: TGTGCTAGTGGTTTGGGGGCCGATTTGAACACTGAAGCTTTCTTT.

V gene TRBV11-3 combines with J gene TRBJ2-1, with TRBD2 matching over 12 bases. Per the germline V gene, CDR1 is SGHNT and CDR2 is YENEEA. This CDR3 spans 17 amino acids. V lost 4 bases and J lost 4; bases outside the gene matches: 8. CDR3 nucleotides: TGTGCCAGCAGCTCAGACTGGACTAGCGGGGCTTACAATGAGCAGTTCTTC. It codes for CASSSDWTSGAYNEQFF.

This clone was counted between two and nine times. The rearrangement uses TRBV2 and TRBJ2-5; 7 bases line up with TRBD1. Germline CDR1 reads SNHLY; CDR2 reads FYNNEI. Trimming took 5 bases from V and 4 from J; bases not matched to a gene: 4. The CDR3 runs to 13 residues. As DNA, the CDR3 is TGTGCCAGCAGTCAGGGGGATGCAGAGACCCAGTACTTC. This sequence encodes CASSQGDAETQYF.

The V gene is TRBV27, the J gene TRBJ1-5, with unresolved D. V lost 3 bases and J 0 bases, leaving 15 bases between the germline ends. This CDR3 has 17 residues. Germline CDR1 and CDR2: MNHEY and SMNVEV (reference sequence). The CDR3 loop is CASSLFYGGNSNQPQHF. As DNA, the CDR3 is TGTGCCAGCAGTTTGTTCTACGGCGGCAATAGCAATCAGCCCCAGCATTTT.

J is TRBJ1-5 and V is TRBV28; tentatively, D is TRBD1 (5 bases). V lost 2 bases and J lost 6, with 14 bases in between. This CDR3 is 15 amino acids long. The germline gives CDR1 MDHEN, CDR2 SYDVKM. The chain's CDR3 is CASSLNQGGSQPQHF. Written as DNA, the CDR3 is TGTGCCAGCAGTTTAAATCAGGGCGGCAGTCAGCCCCAGCATTTT.